These 27 T cell receptor beta chains were all obtained from the same sample, sequenced in a study of blood T cell repertoires in COVID-19. Sequencing was performed with immunoSEQ multiplex PCR; in TCRdb, only in-frame clones are kept and a portion is missing. Here the sample spans about 150,000 clones, approximately 81% being singletons. Sequenced input: peripheral blood. These receptor sequences come from a woman older than 75 with active or convalescent COVID-19.

The CDR3 DNA is TGTGCCAGCAGCTGGAGCGGGAGGGGAGTTGAGCAGTTCTTC. This gives the protein CASSWSGRGVEQFF. V and J are TRBV11-2 and TRBJ2-1, with TRBD2 identical over 10 bases. The CDR3 runs 14 residues. Germline trimming cut 4 bases from V and 9 bases from J; bases unmatched to any gene: 6. The germline V gene has CDR1 SGHAT and CDR2 FQNNGV.

This chain links TRBV10-1 with TRBJ2-7, with 10 bases that match TRBD1. With V trimmed by 8 bases and J by 5 bases, 15 bases remained unmatched. This CDR3 comprises 16 residues. Germline lookup yields CDR1 WNHNN and CDR2 SYGVQD (reference sequence). The CDR3 bases are TGCGCCAGCTCCCCTCTAGACAGGGGGCCCGGGGACGAGCAGTACTTC. Translating gives CASSPLDRGPGDEQYF.

As regards this clone: Additional DNA sequences in this sample encode the identical CDR3. This chain joins TRBV28 and TRBJ1-2; D unresolved. This CDR3 has 12 amino acids. V lost 2 bases, J lost 5 bases, and 6 bases lay in between. From germline, CDR1 is MDHEN and CDR2 SYDVKM. The CDR3 here is CASSLGGYGYTF. The CDR3 DNA follows: TGTGCCAGCAGTTTAGGCGGATATGGCTACACCTTC.

V is TRBV5-6 and J is TRBJ1-2; TRBD1 matches at 8 bases. Looked up from germline, CDR1 is SGHDT and CDR2 is YYEEEE. The CDR3 extends over 16 amino acids. Germline trimming cut 5 bases from V and 1 base from J; bases unmatched to any gene: 10. The CDR3 bases are TGTGCCAGCAGAATGGGACAGGCTTCGATTAACTATGGCTACACCTTC. Its translation is CASRMGQASINYGYTF.

J is TRBJ2-3 and V is TRBV5-4; 11 bases align to TRBD2. CDR1 and CDR2 (germline): SGHNT, YYREEE (reference sequence). This CDR3 has 16 amino acids. V lost 0 bases to trimming and J lost 2 bases; unmatched junction nucleotides: 2. CDR3 residues: CASSLGLAGPTDTQYF. CDR3 sequence (DNA): TGTGCCAGCAGCTTGGGACTAGCGGGGCCCACAGATACGCAGTATTTT. Complete variable domain (other parts from reference TRBV5-4 and TRBJ2-3): ETGVTQSPTHLIKTRGQQVTLRCSSQSGHNTVSWYQQALGQGPQFIFQYYREEENGRGNFPPRFSGLQFPNYSSELNVNALELDDSALYLCASSLGLAGPTDTQYFGPGTRLTVL.

The chain is built from TRBV19 and TRBJ1-2, with D possibly TRBD1 on 5 matching bases. CDR3 length: 11 residues. Germline assignment: CDR1 LNHDA and CDR2 SQIVND (reference sequence). Trimming removed 3 bases at V and 8 bases at J, with 7 bases between. CDR3 in DNA: TGTGCCAGTAGTATTAGGGGAGGCTACACCTTC. The encoded protein is CASSIRGGYTF.

The J gene is TRBJ1-3, the V gene TRBV11-2; D is unclear. With 5 bases removed from V and 0 bases from J, the gap between germline ends came to 8 bases. This CDR3 comprises 14 residues. Per the germline V gene, CDR1 is SGHAT and CDR2 is FQNNGV. DNA of the CDR3: TGTGCCAGCAGCCCTACAGCCTCTGGAAACACCATATATTTT. This codes for CASSPTASGNTIYF.

This clone was seen only a few times. Germline and junction disagree at one end, which may indicate a read error. V and J are TRBV7-7 and TRBJ1-3; D possibly corresponds to TRBD1 (5 bases). Per the germline V gene, CDR1 is SSHAT and CDR2 is FNYEAQ (reference sequence). The CDR3 runs 15 residues. The CDR3 reads CASSLVAGPGNTIYF. CDR3 in DNA: TGTGCTAGCAGCTTAGTGGCGGGACCTGGAAACACCATATATTTT.

The V call is TRBV7-3, the J call TRBJ1-2; D possibly corresponds to TRBD1 (5 bases). This CDR3 has 14 residues. Trimming pared 5 bases from V and 4 bases from J, leaving 14 bases between. Germline V gene data show CDR1 as SGHTA and CDR2 as FQGTGA. CDR3 amino acids: CASSPDPGGYGYTF. The CDR3 region has the DNA TGTGCCAGCAGCCCTGATCCCGGGGGCTATGGCTACACCTTC.

V is TRBV7-7 and J is TRBJ2-3, with 7 positions matching TRBD1. The CDR3 covers 15 residues. From germline, CDR1 is SSHAT and CDR2 FNYEAQ (reference sequence). Trimming took 2 bases from V and 1 from J; bases not matched to a gene: 3. The CDR3 reads CASSLRGLGTDTQYF. CDR3 nucleotide sequence: TGTGCCAGCAGCTTAAGGGGGCTCGGCACAGATACGCAGTATTTT.

This clone appeared a single time. The chain employs TRBV2 and TRBJ1-5; 8 bases are a match to TRBD1. In germline, CDR1 is SNHLY, CDR2 FYNNEI. V gave up 6 bases and J gave up 4 bases; unmatched junction bases: 8. The CDR3 spans 15 residues. The CDR3 here is CASRDRTGRNQPQHF. CDR3 coding DNA: TGTGCCAGCAGGGATCGGACAGGGCGGAATCAGCCCCAGCATTTT.

The chain couples TRBV23-1 to TRBJ1-5; a weak D match, TRBD1 (6 bases). TRBV23-1 is an open reading frame whose function is uncertain. The CDR3 contains 15 residues. Trimming cost V 0 bases and J 8 bases, with 14 bases left between them. In nucleotides, the CDR3 is TGCGCCAGCAGTCAATCGCGGGGGGCGCGTGAGCCCCAGCATTTT. This sequence encodes CASSQSRGAREPQHF.

V gene TRBV6-5 combines with J gene TRBJ1-4; possible D gene TRBD1, 5 bases. V dropped 4 bases and J dropped 6 bases, with 15 bases sitting between them. Germline CDR1 and CDR2: MNHEY and SVGAGI. The CDR3 consists of 15 residues. The CDR3, as DNA: TGTGCCAGCAGTTTATTGGGGGGGAAGGATGAAAAACTGTTTTTT. Its translation: CASSLLGGKDEKLFF.

This chain joins TRBV9 and TRBJ2-5; 7 nucleotides line up with TRBD1. This CDR3 is built from 15 residues. The germline gives CDR1 SGDLS, CDR2 YYNGEE. The ends lost 3 bases at V and 4 bases at J; junction bases unmatched: 9. In DNA, the CDR3 is TGTGCCAGCAGCGCGGGGACAGAAATAATAGAGACCCAGTACTTC. Translating it yields CASSAGTEIIETQYF. Complete variable domain (other parts from reference TRBV9 and TRBJ2-5): DSGVTQTPKHLITATGQRVTLRCSPRSGDLSVYWYQQSLDQGLQFLIQYYNGEERAKGNILERFSAQQFPDLHSELNLSSLELGDSALYFCASSAGTEIIETQYFGPGTRLLVL.

This clone was recorded a few times. The chain links TRBV9 to TRBJ2-7, with 7 nucleotides matching TRBD2. V lost 3 bases and J lost 3; bases outside the gene matches: 9. The CDR3 is 15 residues long. Germline V lookup: CDR1 SGDLS, CDR2 YYNGEE. Here the CDR3 reads CASSGRSGHHYEQYF. The CDR3 nucleotides read TGTGCCAGCAGCGGCCGTAGCGGGCACCACTACGAGCAGTACTTC.

The chain links TRBV5-1 to TRBJ1-2, with TRBD1 matching over 12 bases. CDR1 is SGHRS and CDR2 is YFSETQ in the germline V gene. This CDR3 has 17 residues. The V segment lost 4 bases and the J segment 4 bases; nucleotides outside the gene matches: 11. DNA for the CDR3: TGCGCCAGCAGCCACTCCTGGGGGACAGGGGGCGGCTATGGCTACACCTTC. This encodes CASSHSWGTGGGYGYTF.

This rearrangement joins TRBV4-1 to TRBJ2-7, with 9 positions matching TRBD1. The V gene's germline CDR1 is MGHRA and CDR2 YSYEKL. The CDR3 is made up of 15 amino acids. V lost 4 bases to trimming and J lost 4 bases; unmatched junction nucleotides: 8. The CDR3 region is CASSLRTGAEYEQYF. The CDR3 region has the DNA TGCGCCAGCAGCCTCCGGACAGGGGCGGAGTACGAGCAGTACTTC.

This chain joins TRBV6-6 and TRBJ2-7; D perhaps matches TRBD2 (5 bases). Germline V gene data show CDR1 as MNHNY and CDR2 as SVGAGI (reference sequence). The CDR3 totals 14 residues. The ends were cut back, 5 bases at V and 0 bases at J, with 11 bases in the middle. The chain's CDR3 is CASSTRANSYEQYF. Here the CDR3 DNA reads TGTGCCAGCAGTACTAGGGCAAACTCCTACGAGCAGTACTTC.

This clone was seen a single time. The chain joins TRBV5-4 to TRBJ2-3, with 10 nucleotides matching TRBD1. Germline values: CDR1 SGHNT, CDR2 YYREEE (reference sequence). CDR3 length: 17 residues. Unmatched junction bases numbered 11, after V lost 2 bases and J lost 5 bases. CDR3 loop: CASSLGPGQGIGDTQYF. CDR3 DNA: TGTGCCAGCAGCTTAGGTCCGGGACAGGGGATCGGAGATACGCAGTATTTT.

V and J are TRBV3-1 (or the pseudogene TRBV3-2) and TRBJ2-7; 14 nucleotides match TRBD2. The J segment lost 12 bases and the V segment lost 3 bases, leaving 10 bases of the junction unmatched. This CDR3 region has 15 residues. The germline V gene has CDR1 LGHDT and CDR2 YNNKEL (reference sequence). CDR3 region: CASSHQTGLAGASYF. The CDR3 nucleotides are TGTGCCAGCAGCCACCAAACGGGACTAGCGGGAGCGTCGTACTTC.

The J gene is TRBJ2-7, the V gene TRBV15, with 10 bases fitting TRBD2. Germline V lookup: CDR1 LNHNV, CDR2 YYDKDF (reference sequence). The CDR3 consists of 15 residues. The ends lost 3 bases at V and 6 bases at J; junction bases unmatched: 8. This CDR3 is CATSRGLAGGGEQYF. Written as DNA, the CDR3 is TGTGCCACCAGCAGGGGTTTAGCGGGAGGCGGCGAGCAGTACTTC.

This clone came up once. The V gene is TRBV6-5, the J gene TRBJ1-3; D gene unclear. The germline V gene encodes CDR1 MNHEY and CDR2 SVGAGI. The CDR3 covers 15 residues. V lost 5 bases and J 4 bases, leaving 15 bases between the germline ends. The CDR3: CASSIAALTGNTIYF. CDR3 coding DNA: TGTGCCAGCAGTATCGCCGCTCTTACAGGAAACACCATATATTTT.

The chain carries TRBV28 and TRBJ2-5; 9 bases match TRBD1. The CDR3 is made up of 14 amino acids. V lost 4 bases to trimming and J lost 2 bases; unmatched junction nucleotides: 2. The germline V gene encodes CDR1 MDHEN and CDR2 SYDVKM. The CDR3 DNA sequence: TGTGCCAGCAGTTCCGACAGGGGGCAAGAGACCCAGTACTTC. This sequence encodes CASSSDRGQETQYF.

This chain links TRBV5-4 with TRBJ2-1, with D possibly TRBD2 on 6 matching bases. Per germline, CDR1 SGHNT and CDR2 YYREEE (reference sequence). This CDR3 has 16 residues. V shed 4 bases and J shed 2 bases, with 16 bases lying between them. CDR3 in DNA: TGTGCCAGCAGCGCTGCTAGCGATCGGACCTACAATGAGCAGTTCTTC. Protein: CASSAASDRTYNEQFF.

By share, this clone ranks as medium-sized. V usage is TRBV5-6 and J usage is TRBJ1-1; the D is unclear. V lost 2 bases, J lost 1 base, and 9 bases lay in between. The CDR3 runs to 14 residues. CDR1 is SGHDT and CDR2 is YYEEEE in the germline V gene. CDR3 nucleotides: TGTGCCAGCAGCTTCACGGGTGCGAACACTGAAGCTTTCTTT. Its protein product is CASSFTGANTEAFF.

The chain combines TRBV7-6 with TRBJ1-1; 8 positions match TRBD1. This CDR3 spans 15 amino acids. V gave up 5 bases and J gave up 2 bases; unmatched junction bases: 7. The germline gives CDR1 SGHVS, CDR2 FNYEAQ. CDR3 in DNA: TGTGCCAGCAGCCTCCGGACAGGGCAAAACACTGAAGCTTTCTTT. Encoded protein: CASSLRTGQNTEAFF.

The chain links TRBV7-9 to TRBJ1-2, with D unresolved. The CDR3 spans 14 residues. Germline loops: CDR1 SEHNR, CDR2 FQNEAQ (reference sequence). Trimming pared 5 bases from V and 7 bases from J, leaving 17 bases between. CDR3 bases: TGTGCCAGCAGCCTCCCGTTGTCTACGGGTGGCTACACCTTC. It specifies CASSLPLSTGGYTF.